Sequencing of this TCR beta chain was carried out in a study of T-cell reconstitution after alpha-beta-depleted transplantation in children. Study-wide findings and caveats: Newly produced T cells mostly accounted for T-cell counts and diversity one year post-transplant.

Of note for this clonotype: The target antigen is unknown.

TCRbeta library preparation incorporated unique molecular identifiers. TCRdb used MiXCR to reprocess the PCR reads, holding one entry per CDR3 protein. This table holds hundreds of thousands of distinct CDR3 sequences, 6% to 10% found once. The V gene's germline CDR1 is SGHTA and CDR2 FQGTGA. The CDR3 has 12 amino acids. Trimming removed 8 bases from V and 0 bases from J, with 6 bases in between. V is TRBV7-3 and J is TRBJ2-3; D call uncertain. This clonotype was sampled from a female patient aged 2 to 10 who had a stem cell transplant for Fanconi anemia, so the T cells may come from the graft donor. The sample in question was peripheral blood, obtained 360 days after TCRalphabeta/CD19-depleted stem cell transplant. The CDR3 sequence: CASGPSTDTQYF. The CDR3 coding sequence is TGTGCCAGCGGGCCTAGCACAGATACGCAGTATTTT.